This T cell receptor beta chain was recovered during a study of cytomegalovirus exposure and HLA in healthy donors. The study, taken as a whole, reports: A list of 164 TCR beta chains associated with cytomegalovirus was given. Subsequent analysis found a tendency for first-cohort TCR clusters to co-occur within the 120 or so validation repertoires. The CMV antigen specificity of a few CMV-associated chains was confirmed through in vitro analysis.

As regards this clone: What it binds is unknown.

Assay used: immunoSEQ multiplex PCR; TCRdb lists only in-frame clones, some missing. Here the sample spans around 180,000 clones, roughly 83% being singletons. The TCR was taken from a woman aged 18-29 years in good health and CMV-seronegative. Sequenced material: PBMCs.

Written as DNA, the CDR3 is TGTGCCAGCAGTTACGCTGACAGCTATGGCTACACCTTC. Translated, it gives CASSYADSYGYTF. The chain joins TRBV6-5 to TRBJ1-2; tentatively, D is TRBD1 (5 bases). The CDR3 is 13 residues long. V lost 2 bases and J 4 bases, leaving 8 bases between the germline ends. Looked up from germline, CDR1 is MNHEY and CDR2 is SVGAGI.